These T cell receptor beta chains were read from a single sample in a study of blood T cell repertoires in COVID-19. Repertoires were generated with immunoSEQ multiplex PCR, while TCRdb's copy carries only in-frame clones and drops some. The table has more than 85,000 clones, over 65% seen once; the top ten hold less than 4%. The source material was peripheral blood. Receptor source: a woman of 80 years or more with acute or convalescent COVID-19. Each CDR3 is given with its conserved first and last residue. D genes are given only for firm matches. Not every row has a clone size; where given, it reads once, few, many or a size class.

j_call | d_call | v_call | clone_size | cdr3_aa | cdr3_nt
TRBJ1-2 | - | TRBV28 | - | CASSSVGVGGYTF | TGTGCCAGCAGTTCGGTCGGGGTTGGTGGCTACACCTTC
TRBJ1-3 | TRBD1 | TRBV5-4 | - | CASSIQGAGNTIYF | TGTGCCAGCAGCATACAGGGGGCTGGAAACACCATATATTTT
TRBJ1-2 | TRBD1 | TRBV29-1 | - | CSVEKGQGNYGYTF | TGCAGCGTTGAAAAGGGACAGGGGAACTATGGCTACACCTTC
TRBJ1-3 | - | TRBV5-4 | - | CASSIDRTGNTIYF | TGTGCCAGCAGCATAGACAGGACTGGAAACACCATATATTTT
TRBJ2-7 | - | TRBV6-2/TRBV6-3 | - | CASSHRGGRYEQYF | TGTGCCAGCAGTCACAGGGGAGGTCGTTACGAGCAGTACTTC
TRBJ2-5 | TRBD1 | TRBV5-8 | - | CASSSGQGDQETQYF | TGTGCCAGCAGCTCAGGACAGGGAGACCAAGAGACCCAGTACTTC
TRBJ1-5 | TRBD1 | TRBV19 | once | CASSRPGQSLFNQPQHF | TGTGCCAGTAGCCGCCCGGGACAGAGTCTTTTCAATCAGCCCCAGCATTTT
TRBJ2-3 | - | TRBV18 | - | CASSPGGTDTQYF | TGTGCCAGCTCACCGGGAGGCACAGATACGCAGTATTTT
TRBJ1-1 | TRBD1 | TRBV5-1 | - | CASSYGTANTEAFF | TGCGCCAGCAGCTACGGGACAGCCAACACTGAAGCTTTCTTT
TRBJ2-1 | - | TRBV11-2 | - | CASSLRSNSALNEQFF | TGTGCCAGCAGCTTACGGTCCAATAGCGCTCTAAATGAGCAGTTCTTC
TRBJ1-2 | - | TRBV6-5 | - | CASSLGLIYGYTF | TGTGCCAGCAGTTTGGGACTAATCTATGGCTACACCTTC
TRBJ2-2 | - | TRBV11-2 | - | CASKIDRPLRTGELFF | TGTGCCAGCAAAATTGACAGGCCCCTAAGGACCGGGGAGCTGTTTTTT
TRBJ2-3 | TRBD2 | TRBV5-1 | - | CASSKGLAEFTDTQYF | TGCGCCAGCAGCAAGGGACTAGCGGAGTTCACAGATACGCAGTATTTT
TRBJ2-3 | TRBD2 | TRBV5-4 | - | CAFRLALDTQYF | TGTGCCTTCCGACTAGCGTTAGATACGCAGTATTTT
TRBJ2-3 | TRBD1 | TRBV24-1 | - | CATSDSTGGRLFTDTQYF | TGTGCCACCAGTGATAGTACAGGGGGCCGATTGTTTACAGATACGCAGTATTTT
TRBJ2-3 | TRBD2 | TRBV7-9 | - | CASSSAGGSTDTQYF | TGTGCCAGCAGCTCAGCGGGGGGGAGCACAGATACGCAGTATTTT
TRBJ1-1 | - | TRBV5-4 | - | CASSLDRKIEAFF | TGTGCCAGCAGCTTGGACAGGAAGATCGAAGCTTTCTTT
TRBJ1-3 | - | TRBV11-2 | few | CASSFSLNTIYF | TGTGCCAGCAGCTTCTCTTTGAACACCATATATTTT
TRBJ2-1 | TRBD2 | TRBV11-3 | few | CASSLGTSGGANEQFF | TGTGCCAGCAGCTTAGGTACTAGCGGGGGGGCCAATGAGCAGTTCTTC
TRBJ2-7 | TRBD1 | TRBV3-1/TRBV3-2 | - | CASSQETGAVLEQYF | TGTGCCAGCAGCCAAGAGACAGGGGCTGTCCTCGAGCAGTACTTC
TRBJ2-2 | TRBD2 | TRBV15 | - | CATSRRPGGPDTGELFF | TGTGCCACCAGCAGGAGGCCGGGGGGGCCGGACACCGGGGAGCTGTTTTTT
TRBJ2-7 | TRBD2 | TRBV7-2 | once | CASSLYTGGYEQYF | TGTGCCAGCAGCTTATATACGGGAGGGTACGAGCAGTACTTC
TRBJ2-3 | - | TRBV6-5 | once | CASSYWESDTQYF | TGTGCCAGCAGTTACTGGGAGTCAGATACGCAGTATTTT
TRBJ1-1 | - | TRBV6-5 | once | CASSPAGGVNTEAFF | TGTGCCAGCAGTCCGGCGGGGGGGGTAAACACTGAAGCTTTCTTT
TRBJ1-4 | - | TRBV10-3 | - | CATKQGNEKLFF | TGTGCCACCAAGCAGGGGAATGAAAAACTGTTTTTT
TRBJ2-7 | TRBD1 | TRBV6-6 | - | CASSRGTGGDEQYF | TGTGCCAGCAGTCGAGGGACAGGGGGCGACGAGCAGTACTTC
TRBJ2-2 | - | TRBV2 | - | CASRLEAGELFF | TGTGCCAGCAGGCTAGAGGCCGGGGAGCTGTTTTTT
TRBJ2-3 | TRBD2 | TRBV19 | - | CASSMWRGALTDTQYF | TGTGCCAGTAGTATGTGGCGGGGGGCCCTCACAGATACGCAGTATTTT
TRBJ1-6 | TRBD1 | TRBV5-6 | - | CASSPTGAGNSPLHF | TGTGCCAGCAGCCCGACAGGGGCCGGGAATTCACCCCTCCACTTT
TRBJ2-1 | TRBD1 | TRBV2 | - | CASSEPDRQGNEQFF | TGTGCCAGCAGTGAACCGGACAGGCAAGGCAATGAGCAGTTCTTC
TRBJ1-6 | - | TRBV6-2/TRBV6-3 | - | CASSSTRSPLHF | TGTGCCAGCAGTTCGACTAGGTCACCCCTCCACTTT